This entry describes one T cell receptor beta chain. Second-dose schedules of about 4 or about 12 weeks were combined. These data are taken from a study of T cell responses to AZD1222 COVID-19 vaccine. Generated by immunoSEQ multiplex PCR, the TCRdb table keeps only in-frame clones and is missing some. This sample has about 81,000 clones; about 82% occur once, and the top ten carry 5.6%. The receptor was derived from an adult who received the AZD1222 COVID-19 vaccine. The input for sequencing was peripheral blood, taken 28 days after the second AZD1222 dose.

DNA of the CDR3: TGTGCCAGCAGCAAGGGACAGGGGAGAGAGACCCAGTACTTC. Its protein is CASSKGQGRETQYF. The rearrangement joins TRBV3-1 (or the pseudogene TRBV3-2) to TRBJ2-5; the match to TRBD1 covers 10 bases. The CDR3 is 14 residues long. Unmatched junction bases numbered 4, after V lost 5 bases and J lost 4 bases. Germline values: CDR1 LGHDT, CDR2 YNNKEL (reference sequence).